These 21 T cell receptor beta chains came from one sample sequenced in a study of T-cell memory formation after mild COVID-19. TCRdb reprocessed the 5' RACE reads with MiXCR, giving one entry per CDR3 protein. The sample records 260,000 or so distinct CDR3 sequences, about a sixth being singletons. The sequenced sample consisted of PBMCs or a T cell subset sorted from them (not recorded which). These receptors all stem from a man between 18 and 29 years old who had mild COVID-19 (a few samples of this study predate the infection). Cell type and time point are not known.

At least ten counts were recorded for this clonotype. The gene calls are TRBV28 and TRBJ2-7, with D hard to call. The CDR3 length is 13 residues. Per germline, CDR1 MDHEN and CDR2 SYDVKM. The V end lost 3 bases, the J end lost 6 bases, and 12 bases lay between the germline ends. The CDR3 is CASSLVQGPEQYV. The CDR3, as DNA: TGTGCCAGCAGTTTGGTCCAAGGCCCCGAGCAGTACGTC.

The V gene is TRBV12-3 or TRBV12-4, the J gene TRBJ2-4; TRBD1 is a possible D gene (5 bases). V lost 1 base and J 1 base, leaving 5 bases between the germline ends. The CDR3 is 14 amino acids. CDR3 amino acids: CASSLGQAKNIQYF. The DNA of the CDR3 is TGTGCCAGCAGTTTAGGACAGGCCAAAAACATTCAGTACTTC.

The chain recombines TRBV2 with TRBJ2-1; D is undetermined. The ends were cut back, 6 bases at V and 0 bases at J, with 15 bases in the middle. This CDR3 has 16 amino acids. Germline V CDR1 and CDR2: SNHLY, FYNNEI. DNA of the CDR3: TGTGCCAGCAGCCCCGGTTGGCGGAGCTCCTACAATGAGCAGTTCTTC. Encoded protein: CASSPGWRSSYNEQFF. The full variable domain, completed using reference TRBV2 and TRBJ2-1, is EPEVTQTPSHQVTQMGQEVILRCVPISNHLYFYWYRQILGQKVEFLVSFYNNEISEKSEIFDDQFSVERPDGSNFTLKIRSTKLEDSAMYFCASSPGWRSSYNEQFFGPGTRLTVL.

The V gene is TRBV6-6, the J gene TRBJ2-5; 12 nucleotides align to TRBD2. The length of the CDR3 is 18 residues. Germline CDR1 is MNHNY and CDR2 is SVGAGI (reference sequence). The V segment lost 5 bases and the J segment 6 bases; nucleotides outside the gene matches: 16. The CDR3 sequence: CASSQWTSGALWVKTQYF. DNA for the CDR3: TGTGCCAGCAGTCAATGGACTAGCGGGGCCCTTTGGGTAAAGACCCAGTACTTC.

The chain joins TRBV6-6 to TRBJ2-1, with 8 bases matching TRBD2. The V and J ends lost 4 bases and 4 bases, in that order; junction bases with no gene match: 6. Germline CDR1 is MNHNY and CDR2 is SVGAGI (reference sequence). CDR3 size: 15 residues. The CDR3 loop is CASSFSGAAYNEQFF. Written as DNA, the CDR3 is TGTGCCAGCAGTTTTAGCGGGGCAGCTTACAATGAGCAGTTCTTC.

This rearrangement joins TRBV6-2 or TRBV6-3 to TRBJ1-1; TRBD1 matches at 7 bases. In germline, CDR1 is MNHEY, CDR2 SVGEGT. J was trimmed by 2 bases and V by 9 bases; bases with no gene match: 6. The CDR3 length is 13 residues. CDR3 protein: CASHYRGNTEAFF. The DNA for the CDR3 is TGTGCCAGTCACTACAGGGGTAACACTGAAGCTTTCTTT.

This clonotype has just a few counts. The V gene is TRBV20-1, the J gene TRBJ1-6; 7 bases agree with TRBD1. After removal of 1 base from V and 8 bases from J, the junction contained 8 bases not matched to a gene. Germline V gene sequence: CDR1 DFQATT, CDR2 SNEGSKA (reference sequence). The CDR3 is 15 residues long. CDR3 sequence reads: CSARGDQGGHSPLHF. CDR3 DNA sequence: TGCAGTGCTAGAGGAGACCAAGGGGGCCATTCACCCCTCCACTTT.

This chain uses TRBV7-8 with TRBJ1-1; a possible D gene is TRBD1 (5 bases). CDR3 length: 14 amino acids. Germline CDR1 SGHVS, CDR2 FQNEAQ. The V end lost 8 bases, the J end lost 0 bases, and 13 bases lay between the germline ends. The chain's CDR3 is CASFLGRLNTEAFF. The CDR3 DNA follows: TGTGCCAGCTTCTTGGGACGGCTGAACACTGAAGCTTTCTTT.

The chain joins TRBV3-1 to TRBJ2-7; TRBD1 matches 10 bases. From germline, CDR1 is LGHDT and CDR2 YNNKEL (reference sequence). The ends lost 5 bases at V and 5 bases at J; junction bases unmatched: 6. The CDR3 length is 14 residues. This CDR3 reads CASSGQGGENEQYF. Written as DNA, the CDR3 is TGTGCCAGCAGCGGACAGGGGGGTGAAAACGAGCAGTACTTC.

The chain uses TRBV5-1 and TRBJ2-7; 7 positions agree with TRBD2. V shed 3 bases, J shed 2 bases, and the junction held 14 bases outside the gene matches. Per the germline V gene, CDR1 is SGHRS and CDR2 is YFSETQ. This CDR3 is 17 amino acids long. The CDR3 DNA sequence: TGCGCCAGCAGCTACGAATTCTCTAGCGGACGTACCTACGAGCAGTACTTC. This sequence encodes CASSYEFSSGRTYEQYF.

In its sample, this clonotype was seen a few times. The V and J genes are TRBV4-1 and TRBJ2-1; 11 nucleotides match TRBD2. Trimming cost V 1 base and J 4 bases; bases outside gene matches: 3. The CDR3 extends over 16 amino acids. The germline V gene has CDR1 MGHRA and CDR2 YSYEKL. This CDR3 is CASSQGLAGLYNEQFF. In DNA form, the CDR3 reads TGCGCCAGCAGCCAAGGACTAGCGGGGTTGTACAATGAGCAGTTCTTC.

This clonotype was counted only a few times. The chain employs TRBV4-2 and TRBJ2-7, with D perhaps TRBD1 (6 bases). CDR1 and CDR2 (germline): LGHNA, YNFKEQ. The CDR3 has 13 amino acids. V was clipped by 5 bases and J by 3 bases, with 11 bases between them. CDR3: CASSTRQDYEQYF. The DNA of the CDR3 is TGTGCCAGCAGCACCCGACAGGACTACGAGCAGTACTTC.

The chain uses TRBV18 and TRBJ2-1; 7 bases fit TRBD2. CDR3 size: 16 residues. In germline, CDR1 is KGHSH, CDR2 LQKENI. The V and J ends lost 2 bases and 7 bases, in that order; junction bases with no gene match: 11. CDR3 in DNA: TGTGCCAGCTCACCAACCGGGAGGTTACGGGTGAATGAGCAGTTCTTC. Translated, it gives CASSPTGRLRVNEQFF.

The rearrangement uses TRBV5-1 and TRBJ1-1; D is unresolved. Germline V gives CDR1 SGHRS, CDR2 YFSETQ. The V end was cut by 3 bases, the J end by 0 bases, with 6 bases between. This CDR3 spans 13 amino acids. CDR3 residues: CASSSGLNTEAFF. The CDR3 DNA follows: TGCGCCAGCAGCTCTGGCCTGAACACTGAAGCTTTCTTT.

This clonotype showed up just a few times. This chain connects TRBV4-1 to TRBJ2-5; tentative D call: TRBD1 (6 bases). CDR1 and CDR2 from the germline V gene are MGHRA and YSYEKL. V dropped 2 bases and J dropped 4 bases, with 14 bases sitting between them. This CDR3 region has 15 residues. The CDR3: CASSQWNREGETQYF. CDR3 bases: TGCGCCAGCAGCCAATGGAACAGGGAAGGAGAGACCCAGTACTTC.

In its sample, this clonotype was seen a few times. The chain is built from TRBV5-1 and TRBJ2-5; 9 positions match TRBD1. The length of the CDR3 is 13 residues. V was pared by 7 bases and J by 5 bases, with 6 bases of the junction left unmatched. Germline assignment: CDR1 SGHRS and CDR2 YFSETQ. In DNA, the CDR3 is TGCGCCAGCGCACAGGGGGCCGAGGAGACCCAGTACTTC. Translating gives CASAQGAEETQYF. The whole variable domain, remainder taken from reference TRBV5-1 and TRBJ2-5, is KAGVTQTPRYLIKTRGQQVTLSCSPISGHRSVSWYQQTPGQGLQFLFEYFSETQRNKGNFPGRFSGRQFSNSRSEMNVSTLELGDSALYLCASAQGAEETQYFGPGTRLLVL.

This clonotype has only a few counts. The chain has TRBV6-2 or TRBV6-3 and TRBJ2-5; 9 bases line up with TRBD2. V was pared by 4 bases and J by 2 bases, with 5 bases of the junction left unmatched. Looked up from germline, CDR1 is MNHEY and CDR2 is SVGEGT. CDR3 length: 15 amino acids. This CDR3 reads CASSSPSGVQETQYF. CDR3 coding DNA: TGTGCCAGCAGTTCTCCTAGCGGGGTTCAAGAGACCCAGTACTTC.

This clonotype was seen only a few times. This sequence joins TRBV9 and TRBJ1-5; 7 nucleotides align to TRBD1. The CDR3 consists of 14 residues. V shed 2 bases and J 9 bases; nucleotides not matched to a gene: 8. CDR1 SGDLS and CDR2 YYNGEE come from the germline V gene. CDR3 DNA: TGTGCCAGCAGCGTGGGACAGACAGAGGGGCCCCAGCATTTT. Protein sequence: CASSVGQTEGPQHF.

The chain couples TRBV6-5 to TRBJ2-3; D remains unclear. Germline values: CDR1 MNHEY, CDR2 SVGAGI. Trimming removed 2 bases from V and 4 bases from J, with 10 bases in between. The CDR3 has 14 amino acids. DNA of the CDR3: TGTGCCAGCAGTTACCCTGCGGAATCAGATACGCAGTATTTT. Residues: CASSYPAESDTQYF.

In this sample, this clonotype turned up a few times. This chain connects TRBV11-2 to TRBJ2-3; D might be TRBD1 or TRBD2, each matching 6 bases. Trimming took off 3 bases at V and 5 bases at J, with 18 bases between the two ends. This CDR3 contains 16 residues. Germline V gene data show CDR1 as SGHAT and CDR2 as FQNNGV. CDR3 sequence: CASSFGAGGPVDTQYF. CDR3 DNA sequence: TGTGCCAGCAGCTTCGGCGCTGGGGGGCCGGTAGATACGCAGTATTTT.

The chain recombines TRBV7-2 with TRBJ1-4; 7 positions agree with TRBD1. Trimming at V came to 5 bases and at J to 5 bases, leaving 5 bases not matched to a gene. This CDR3 has 14 amino acids. From germline, CDR1 is SGHTA and CDR2 FQGNSA. CDR3 sequence: CASSLGQPNEKLFF. In DNA form, the CDR3 reads TGTGCCAGCAGCCTGGGACAGCCCAATGAAAAACTGTTTTTT.